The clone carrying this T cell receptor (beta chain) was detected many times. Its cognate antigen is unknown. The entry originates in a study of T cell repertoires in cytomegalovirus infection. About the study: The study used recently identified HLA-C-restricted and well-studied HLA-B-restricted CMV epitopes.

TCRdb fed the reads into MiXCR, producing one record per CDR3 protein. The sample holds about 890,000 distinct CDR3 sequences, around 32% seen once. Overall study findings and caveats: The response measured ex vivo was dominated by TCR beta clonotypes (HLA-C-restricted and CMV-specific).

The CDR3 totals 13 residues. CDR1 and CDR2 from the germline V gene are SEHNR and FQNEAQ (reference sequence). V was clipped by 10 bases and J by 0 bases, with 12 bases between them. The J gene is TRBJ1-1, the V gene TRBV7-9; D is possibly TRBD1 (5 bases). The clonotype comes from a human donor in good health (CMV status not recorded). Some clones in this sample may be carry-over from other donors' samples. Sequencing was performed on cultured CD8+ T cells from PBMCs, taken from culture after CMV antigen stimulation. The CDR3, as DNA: TGTGCCACCGCAGGACAACTGAACACTGAAGCTTTCTTT. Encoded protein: CATAGQLNTEAFF.